This is a list of T cell receptor beta chains from one sample in a study of T cells in localized non-small cell lung cancer. TCRdb keeps only in-frame clones here, not all; method: immunoSEQ multiplex PCR. The sample has some 14,000 clones; roughly 27% are singletons. The sequencing here drew on lung tumor tissue, taken before any cancer treatment. The receptor set was obtained from an older female donor with stage I lung adenocarcinoma. CDR3s include the opening cysteine and the closing phenylalanine or tryptophan. The order of the fields is clone size, V gene, D gene, J gene, CDR3 protein, CDR3 DNA. A D gene is named only where the DNA matches it firmly. Clone size is given for some rows only: seen once, a few or many times, or a class if the clone is expanded.

>medium-sized|TRBV11-3|TRBD2|TRBJ2-1
CASSFRLAGDGEQFF
TGTGCCAGCAGCTTTCGGCTAGCGGGGGACGGTGAGCAGTTCTTC
>-|TRBV9|-|TRBJ1-1
CASSVSGTPESMNTEAFF
TGTGCCAGCAGCGTTTCCGGGACGCCTGAAAGCATGAACACTGAAGCTTTCTTT
>-|TRBV29-1|-|TRBJ1-2
CSVPVGGDYGYTF
TGCAGCGTACCCGTCGGGGGGGATTATGGCTACACCTTC
>few|TRBV6-8|-|TRBJ1-3
CASSYTGENTIYF
TGTGCCAGCAGTTACACGGGGGAGAACACCATATATTTT
>many|TRBV1|-|TRBJ2-7
CASSQEPSPNSYEQYF
TGCGCCAGCAGCCAAGAGCCAAGCCCGAACTCCTACGAGCAGTACTTC
>many|TRBV11-3|-|TRBJ1-1
CASSFQGGDTEAFF
TGTGCCAGCAGCTTTCAGGGAGGAGACACTGAAGCTTTCTTT
>medium-sized|TRBV11-3|-|TRBJ1-1
CASSLEDPRTEAFF
TGTGCCAGCAGCTTAGAGGACCCAAGGACTGAAGCTTTCTTT
>-|TRBV9|TRBD1|TRBJ2-7
CASSMGQGTSYEQYF
TGTGCCAGCAGCATGGGACAGGGGACCTCCTACGAGCAGTACTTC
>large|TRBV14|-|TRBJ2-4
CASSQGAGRAKNIQYF
TGTGCCAGCAGCCAAGGGGCAGGGAGGGCCAAAAACATTCAGTACTTC
>-|TRBV18|-|TRBJ1-2
CASSEGDYGYTF
TGTGCCAGCTCTGAGGGGGACTATGGCTACACCTTC
>-|TRBV18|-|TRBJ1-1
CASGEHPGDTEAFF
TGTGCCAGCGGCGAACACCCAGGAGACACTGAAGCTTTCTTT
>-|TRBV15|-|TRBJ2-1
CATSRDGGNNEQFF
TGTGCCACCAGCAGAGACGGGGGAAACAATGAGCAGTTCTTC
>-|TRBV9|-|TRBJ2-2
CASSPRSEVNTGELFF
TGTGCCAGCAGCCCGAGAAGCGAGGTGAACACCGGGGAGCTGTTTTTT
>-|TRBV11-3|-|TRBJ2-5
CASSFQSGAETQYF
TGTGCCAGCAGCTTTCAATCGGGAGCGGAGACCCAGTACTTC
>-|TRBV18|-|TRBJ1-1
CASSPLRDGANTEAFF
TGTGCCAGCTCACCGCTAAGAGACGGGGCGAACACTGAAGCTTTCTTT
>once|TRBV14|-|TRBJ2-2
CASSQDRNLANTGELFF
TGTGCCAGCAGCCAAGATCGAAACTTGGCGAACACCGGGGAGCTGTTTTTT
>-|TRBV5-1|-|TRBJ1-1
CASSSTGRDTEAFF
TGCGCCAGCAGCTCCACAGGGAGGGACACTGAAGCTTTCTTT
>-|TRBV14|TRBD2|TRBJ2-1
CASSQGGSGKAGEQFF
TGTGCCAGCAGCCAAGGTGGAAGCGGGAAGGCGGGTGAGCAGTTCTTC
>-|TRBV23-1|-|TRBJ2-7
CASSQIGAYEQYF
TGCGCCAGCAGTCAAATAGGAGCCTACGAGCAGTACTTC
>-|TRBV28|TRBD1|TRBJ2-5
CASSLGGQGQETQYF
TGTGCCAGCAGTTTGGGCGGACAGGGTCAAGAGACCCAGTACTTC
>few|TRBV9|TRBD2|TRBJ2-2
CASSLRGVTNTGELFF
TGTGCCAGCAGCCTACGGGGGGTGACGAACACCGGGGAGCTGTTTTTT
>few|TRBV6-8|-|TRBJ2-7
CASSYSRDLRSLRYF
TGTGCCAGCAGTTACTCGCGGGACTTGAGGAGCCTGAGGTATTTC
>-|TRBV18|TRBD2|TRBJ2-1
CASSPPGAGGLNEQFF
TGTGCCAGCTCACCACCCGGGGCGGGGGGCCTCAATGAGCAGTTCTTC
>few|TRBV7-2|TRBD1|TRBJ1-1
CASSIRQGTEAFF
TGTGCCAGCAGCATAAGACAGGGGACTGAAGCTTTCTTT
>few|TRBV11-3|-|TRBJ1-1
CASSLVGRTVEAFF
TGTGCCAGCAGCTTGGTGGGTAGGACAGTTGAAGCTTTCTTT
>few|TRBV9|TRBD2|TRBJ2-7
CASSGGTSGRVEQYF
TGTGCCAGCAGCGGAGGGACTAGCGGGAGGGTCGAGCAGTACTTC
>-|TRBV11-3|TRBD1|TRBJ1-2
CASSLEDREWGGYGYTF
TGTGCCAGCAGCTTGGAGGACAGGGAATGGGGTGGCTATGGCTACACCTTC
>-|TRBV18|-|TRBJ2-1
CASSPRDKVIDEQFF
TGTGCCAGCTCACCACGGGACAAGGTGATCGATGAGCAGTTCTTC
>medium-sized|TRBV9|-|TRBJ2-1
CASSVGTGYNEQFF
TGTGCCAGCAGCGTCGGGACCGGATACAATGAGCAGTTCTTC
>many|TRBV9|-|TRBJ1-2
CASSERRVISGGNYGYTF
TGTGCCAGCAGTGAACGGCGGGTGATCAGCGGGGGAAACTATGGCTACACCTTC
>-|TRBV19|TRBD1|TRBJ1-1
CASTLRGQGFYTEAFF
TGTGCCAGTACCCTACGGGGACAGGGGTTTTACACTGAAGCTTTCTTT
>-|TRBV12-5|-|TRBJ2-7
CASGVATRGAGYEQYF
TGTGCTAGTGGCGTCGCTACGAGGGGCGCGGGCTACGAGCAGTACTTC
>-|TRBV19|TRBD2|TRBJ2-3
CASSNSGGSMDTQYF
TGTGCCAGTAGCAATAGCGGGGGATCAATGGATACGCAGTATTTT
>few|TRBV25-1|-|TRBJ2-4
CASSEWGENIQYF
TGTGCCAGCAGTGAATGGGGGGAAAACATTCAGTACTTC
>few|TRBV11-3|TRBD2|TRBJ2-1
CASSPLTLAGSSYNEQFF
TGTGCCAGCAGCCCCCTCACCTTAGCGGGGAGCTCCTACAATGAGCAGTTCTTC
>few|TRBV11-3|TRBD1|TRBJ2-7
CASSRGDRVYEQYF
TGTGCCAGCAGCCGCGGGGACAGGGTTTACGAGCAGTACTTC
>-|TRBV9|TRBD2|TRBJ2-5
CASSVGLATGETQYF
TGTGCCAGCAGCGTAGGACTAGCGACGGGGGAGACCCAGTACTTC
>-|TRBV30|-|TRBJ1-4
CATREGLSEKLFF
TGTGCCACCAGGGAGGGGCTGAGTGAAAAACTGTTTTTT
>few|TRBV11-3|-|TRBJ2-3
CASSFFRGASTDTQYF
TGTGCCAGCAGCTTTTTCCGGGGGGCCAGCACAGATACGCAGTATTTT
>-|TRBV9|TRBD2|TRBJ2-7
CASSVGGTSGYEQYF
TGTGCCAGCAGCGTAGGTGGGACTAGCGGTTACGAGCAGTACTTC
>many|TRBV11-3|-|TRBJ2-2
CASSLDFGIGELFF
TGTGCCAGCAGCTTAGATTTTGGGATTGGGGAGCTGTTTTTT
>few|TRBV11-3|-|TRBJ2-5
CASSFGGEGETQYF
TGTGCCAGCAGCTTTGGGGGAGAAGGGGAGACCCAGTACTTC
>-|TRBV29-1|TRBD1|TRBJ2-2
CSVERQGFTGELFF
TGCAGCGTTGAAAGACAGGGGTTCACCGGGGAGCTGTTTTTT
>-|TRBV18|-|TRBJ1-6
CASSPSQGTNSPLHF
TGTGCCAGCTCACCCTCACAGGGTACTAATTCACCCCTCCACTTT
>-|TRBV29-1|TRBD1|TRBJ1-2
CSVENRDRHGYTF
TGCAGCGTGGAAAATAGGGACAGACACGGCTACACCTTC
>-|TRBV29-1|-|TRBJ1-5
CSVGQRNQPQHF
TGCAGCGTTGGACAGCGAAATCAGCCCCAGCATTTT
>many|TRBV11-3|-|TRBJ2-3
CASSLEGPGRDTQYF
TGTGCCAGCAGCTTGGAGGGGCCGGGGAGGGATACGCAGTATTTT
>-|TRBV4-1|TRBD2|TRBJ2-1
CASSQREDDEQFF
TGCGCCAGCAGCCAGCGGGAGGATGATGAGCAGTTCTTC
>few|TRBV29-1|-|TRBJ2-1
CSVDGIRYEQFF
TGCAGCGTTGATGGGATCCGTTATGAGCAGTTCTTC
>-|TRBV10-2|-|TRBJ1-5
CASSESGGDQPQHF
TGCGCCAGCAGTGAGTCGGGCGGGGATCAGCCCCAGCATTTT
>-|TRBV9|TRBD2|TRBJ2-2
CASSILAGGYTGELFF
TGTGCCAGCAGCATACTAGCGGGAGGTTACACCGGGGAGCTGTTTTTT
>few|TRBV6-7|-|TRBJ1-1
CASSPGTRAFF
TGTGCCAGCAGTCCGGGTACTAGAGCTTTCTTT
>-|TRBV10-2|TRBD1|TRBJ2-1
CASNLDRESNNEQFF
TGCGCCAGCAATCTGGACAGGGAAAGCAACAATGAGCAGTTCTTC
>-|TRBV2|-|TRBJ2-7
CASSLRVSNEQYF
TGTGCCAGCAGTCTGCGGGTCTCTAACGAGCAGTACTTC
>few|TRBV9|-|TRBJ2-7
CASSPSYSAGNYEQYF
TGTGCCAGCAGCCCCTCCTATTCGGCCGGCAACTACGAGCAGTACTTC
>-|TRBV12-5|-|TRBJ1-4
CARGGTNEKLFF
TGTGCTAGAGGGGGGACTAATGAAAAACTGTTTTTT
>many|TRBV11-3|TRBD2|TRBJ2-5
CASSWGGSQETQYF
TGTGCCAGCAGTTGGGGCGGGAGCCAAGAGACCCAGTACTTC
>few|TRBV28|-|TRBJ1-2
CASSPGGATRYGYTF
TGTGCCAGCAGCCCTGGAGGTGCTACCCGCTATGGCTACACCTTC
>-|TRBV29-1|TRBD1|TRBJ1-1
CSATTGGSNTEAFF
TGCAGCGCGACTACAGGGGGTTCGAACACTGAAGCTTTCTTT